These 3 T cell receptor beta chains were sequenced from one sample in a study of shared clonotypes between healthy human individuals. Clones were sequenced by immunoSEQ multiplex PCR, and TCRdb holds only the in-frame ones, with some missing. The data contain fewer than 600,000 clones, 70% to 80% of them singletons. Sequencing was carried out using PBMCs. Every receptor here comes from a woman between 40 and 50 years old in good health. Some clones in this sample may be carry-over from other donors' samples.

J is TRBJ2-7 and V is TRBV9; D unclear. V was cut by 4 bases and J by 3 bases, with 17 bases left in between. CDR1 and CDR2 from the germline V gene are SGDLS and YYNGEE. The CDR3 loop spans 15 amino acids. CDR3 region: CASSTEPGRVYEQYF. The CDR3 DNA is TGTGCCAGCAGCACTGAACCAGGACGAGTCTACGAGCAGTACTTC.

V usage is TRBV9 and J usage is TRBJ2-2, with 10 bases identical to TRBD2. The germline V gene has CDR1 SGDLS and CDR2 YYNGEE. J was trimmed by 3 bases and V by 4 bases; bases with no gene match: 6. This CDR3 has 16 amino acids. The CDR3 DNA sequence: TGTGCCAGCAGCCCCGACACTAGCGGGGACACCGGGGAGCTGTTTTTT. This translates into CASSPDTSGDTGELFF.

This clone turned up a few times. The rearrangement joins TRBV27 to TRBJ2-7; D tentatively reads TRBD1 or TRBD2 (5 bases each). The V end was cut by 5 bases, the J end by 7 bases, with 18 bases between. The V gene's germline CDR1 is MNHEY and CDR2 SMNVEV (reference sequence). The CDR3 is made up of 14 amino acids. The CDR3 sequence: CASSTIPFWGEQYF. In DNA, the CDR3 is TGTGCCAGCAGTACCATACCATTTTGGGGGGAGCAGTACTTC.